These 17 T cell receptor beta chains originate from one sample sequenced in a study of T cell responses to AZD1222 COVID-19 vaccine (dated by TCRdb to the early 2020s). This specimen's time point label, interpreted: about 28 days (+/-7) after the second vaccine dose. The library was prepared using the immunoSEQ multiplex PCR assay. TCRdb limited this immuneACCESS table to in-frame rearrangements with V and J called. A share of clones is missing; checked studies link under half to unresolved V genes, and the rest is unexplained. Recorded for this sample are around 150,000 clones; around 90% of them occurred a single time. In total, the top ten clones hold under 1.2% of the sample. This specimen consisted of peripheral blood, obtained 28 days after the second AZD1222 dose. The receptors originated from an adult who received the AZD1222 COVID-19 vaccine.

The chain links TRBV9 to TRBJ2-7, with D perhaps being TRBD1 or TRBD2 (5 bases each). The length of the CDR3 is 13 residues. V was trimmed by 4 bases and J by 3 bases, leaving 11 bases between them. The germline V gene has CDR1 SGDLS and CDR2 YYNGEE. CDR3 coding DNA: TGTGCCAGCAGCCCAGGGACCAACTACGAGCAGTACTTC. Translating gives CASSPGTNYEQYF. Full variable domain (rest looked up from reference TRBV9 and TRBJ2-7): DSGVTQTPKHLITATGQRVTLRCSPRSGDLSVYWYQQSLDQGLQFLIQYYNGEERAKGNILERFSAQQFPDLHSELNLSSLELGDSALYFCASSPGTNYEQYFGPGTRLTVT.

The CDR3 coding sequence is TGTGCCAGCAGCCAAGATCGTCCACAGCCTAATCAGCCCCAGCATTTT. This encodes CASSQDRPQPNQPQHF. The V and J genes are TRBV3-1 (or the pseudogene TRBV3-2) and TRBJ1-5, with D unclear. CDR1 is LGHDT, CDR2 YNNKEL, per germline (reference sequence). The CDR3 extends over 16 amino acids. The V end was cut by 0 bases, the J end by 4 bases, with 13 bases between.

V is TRBV2 and J is TRBJ1-5, with TRBD1 as a possible D gene (5 bases). Germline CDR1 reads SNHLY; CDR2 reads FYNNEI. V was clipped by 6 bases and J by 0 bases, with 6 bases between them. This CDR3 is built from 13 residues. CDR3 protein: CASRTDSNQPQHF. The CDR3 DNA is TGTGCCAGCAGGACAGATAGCAATCAGCCCCAGCATTTT. Using reference TRBV2 and TRBJ1-5 for the parts outside the CDR3, the full variable domain is EPEVTQTPSHQVTQMGQEVILRCVPISNHLYFYWYRQILGQKVEFLVSFYNNEISEKSEIFDDQFSVERPDGSNFTLKIRSTKLEDSAMYFCASRTDSNQPQHFGDGTRLSIL.

J is TRBJ1-2 and V is TRBV3-1 (or the pseudogene TRBV3-2); 12 nucleotides agree with TRBD1. Losses at the gene ends were 8 bases for V and 2 bases for J; bases not matched to a gene: 3. Germline V gene lookup returns CDR1 LGHDT and CDR2 YNNKEL (reference sequence). CDR3 length equals 14 residues. The CDR3 bases are TGTGCCAGCGGGACAGGGGGCGAAAACTATGGCTACACCTTC. Translating gives CASGTGGENYGYTF.

The CDR3, as DNA: TGCGCCAGCAGCCCCTCTAGGGAATGGAACACTGAAGCTTTCTTT. It codes for CASSPSREWNTEAFF. V gene TRBV4-1 combines with J gene TRBJ1-1; no reliable D call. This CDR3 has 15 amino acids. Germline assignment: CDR1 MGHRA and CDR2 YSYEKL. Between the trimmed V and J ends, which lost 4 bases and 1 base, there was a span of 13 bases.

The chain is built from TRBV13 and TRBJ1-2, with D unclear. The CDR3 loop spans 15 amino acids. CDR1 is PRHDT, CDR2 FYEKMQ, per germline (reference sequence). V gave up 4 bases and J gave up 1 base, with 13 bases separating them. In DNA form, the CDR3 reads TGTGCCAGCAGCTCGGAAAGAGGATTTAACTATGGCTACACCTTC. Protein sequence: CASSSERGFNYGYTF. The full variable domain, its missing parts supplied by reference TRBV13 and TRBJ1-2, is AAGVIQSPRHLIKEKRETATLKCYPIPRHDTVYWYQQGPGQDPQFLISFYEKMQSDKGSIPDRFSAQQFSDYHSELNMSSLELGDSALYFCASSSERGFNYGYTFGSGTRLTVV.

The chain links TRBV19 to TRBJ2-5; possibly TRBD2 for D (6 bases). This CDR3 contains 17 residues. Trimming left V 4 bases short and J 5 bases short, with 23 bases between. Germline V gives CDR1 LNHDA, CDR2 SQIVND (reference sequence). This CDR3 is CASSRGLLATGWETQYF. The CDR3 bases are TGTGCCAGTAGTAGAGGCCTACTAGCCACGGGCTGGGAGACCCAGTACTTC.

Comments on this clone: The junction departs from germline at one end; a sequencing error may be responsible. The V and J genes are TRBV15 and TRBJ1-4, with 7 positions matching TRBD1. The CDR3 covers 14 residues. Germline CDR1 is LNHNV and CDR2 is YYDKDF (reference sequence). The CDR3: CATCRGMANEKLFF. CDR3 sequence (DNA): TGTGCCACCTGCAGGGGGATGGCTAATGAAAAACTGTTTTTT.

The chain combines TRBV24-1 with TRBJ2-3; 10 nucleotides agree with TRBD2. The CDR3 consists of 15 residues. Germline V gene lookup returns CDR1 KGHDR and CDR2 SFDVKD. V lost 6 bases and J lost 2; bases outside the gene matches: 4. CDR3 region: CATSRGLADTDTQYF. CDR3 in DNA: TGTGCCACCAGTAGAGGACTAGCGGACACAGATACGCAGTATTTT.

The V call is TRBV6-5, the J call TRBJ1-1; D uncertain. The CDR3 runs to 13 residues. With 10 bases removed from V and 4 bases from J, the gap between germline ends came to 16 bases. The V gene's germline CDR1 is MNHEY and CDR2 SVGAGI. The CDR3 sequence: CATLRSDTTEAFF. As DNA, the CDR3 is TGTGCCACCTTGCGGTCCGACACCACTGAAGCTTTCTTT.

This clone was seen a single time. This chain connects TRBV5-1 to TRBJ1-1; 10 nucleotides agree with TRBD1. Per germline, CDR1 SGHRS and CDR2 YFSETQ. Trimming took 4 bases from V and 0 from J; bases not matched to a gene: 9. The CDR3 spans 17 residues. DNA for the CDR3: TGCGCCAGCAGCGCCTCCCTGACAGGGGGCATGAACACTGAAGCTTTCTTT. Its protein is CASSASLTGGMNTEAFF.

The chain recombines TRBV2 with TRBJ2-3; 15 bases line up with TRBD2. The CDR3 has 19 residues. Germline V lookup: CDR1 SNHLY, CDR2 FYNNEI. The V and J ends lost 6 bases and 0 bases, in that order; junction bases with no gene match: 10. In DNA, the CDR3 is TGTGCCAGCAGCACCGGAGGGGGACTAGCGGGGGGCAGCACAGATACGCAGTATTTT. Protein sequence: CASSTGGGLAGGSTDTQYF.

The chain employs TRBV13 and TRBJ2-7, with a tentative D call TRBD2 (5 bases). This CDR3 is 13 amino acids long. Deletions cut 5 bases from V and 5 bases from J, with 13 bases between. Per the germline V gene, CDR1 is PRHDT and CDR2 is FYEKMQ (reference sequence). The CDR3 DNA follows: TGTGCCAGCAGCCCCTCGGGGAAGAACGAGCAGTACTTC. As protein: CASSPSGKNEQYF.

V gene TRBV5-8 combines with J gene TRBJ1-1; a possible D gene is TRBD1 (6 bases). V was shortened by 4 bases and J by 7 bases, with 23 bases between the two germline ends. CDR3 length: 16 residues. Per germline, CDR1 SGHTS and CDR2 YDEGEE. The CDR3 nucleotides read TGTGCCAGCAGCGAACAGGGCTGGTCTGGTGCTGTTGAAGCTTTCTTT. Translated, it gives CASSEQGWSGAVEAFF.

The CDR3 loop is CASNIRGPRTDTQYF. The CDR3 nucleotides are TGTGCCAGCAATATCAGGGGGCCTAGGACAGATACGCAGTATTTT. The gene calls are TRBV6-5 and TRBJ2-3; TRBD1 aligns across 8 bases. Germline V gene lookup returns CDR1 MNHEY and CDR2 SVGAGI. The V gene end was trimmed by 7 bases and the J gene end by 3 bases; junction bases not matched to a gene: 9. The CDR3 has 15 residues.

The chain links TRBV6-5 to TRBJ2-1; no clear D gene. Germline V gene sequence: CDR1 MNHEY, CDR2 SVGAGI. Trimming shortened V by 6 bases and J by 3 bases, and 9 bases separated the two germline ends. The CDR3 has 13 residues. The CDR3 reads CASSFDHYNEQFF. The CDR3 DNA sequence: TGTGCCAGCAGCTTCGACCACTACAATGAGCAGTTCTTC.

This chain joins TRBV20-1 and TRBJ1-6; 8 nucleotides agree with TRBD1. Trimming cost V 3 bases and J 7 bases; bases outside gene matches: 5. The CDR3 covers 14 residues. Germline V gives CDR1 DFQATT, CDR2 SNEGSKA (reference sequence). CDR3 DNA sequence: TGCAGTGCTAGTAATACAGGGGGGAATTCACCCCTCCACTTT. Encoded protein: CSASNTGGNSPLHF.